This TCR beta chain was profiled in a study of blood T cell repertoires in COVID-19. Some clones are missing from TCRdb's copy, which holds only in-frame ones; the method was immunoSEQ multiplex PCR. In the table there are 95,000 to 150,000 clones, over 75% of which are singletons. Trimming left V 8 bases short and J 4 bases short, with 21 bases between. The germline CDR1 and CDR2 sequences are LGHNA and YSLEER. The CDR3 is 15 amino acids. This sequence joins TRBV4-3 and TRBJ2-7; D unclear. The sample consisted of peripheral blood. The clonotype was recovered from a man older than 75 with active or convalescent COVID-19. Here the CDR3 reads CASSESWVTSYEQYF. CDR3 nucleotide sequence: TGCGCCAGCTCGGAGTCGTGGGTAACTTCATACGAGCAGTACTTC.